Listed below are T cell receptor beta chains from one sample, sequenced in a study of CD8+CD57+ T cells in acquired aplastic anemia. TCRdb fed the reads into MiXCR, producing one record per CDR3 protein. Counted here are under 250,000 distinct CDR3 sequences, over 55% occurring once; the ten biggest clones make up about 60%. The sample consisted of sorted CD4+, CD8+, or CD8+CD57+ T cells (not recorded which) from PBMCs. The receptors were gathered from a human donor with aplastic anemia. CDR3s include the opening cysteine and the closing phenylalanine or tryptophan. The D gene is left open where the match is weak. Clone sizes are given selectively: once, few, many, or a class where the clone is expanded.

>.|TRBV25-1|TRBJ2-7|TRBD2
TGTGCCAGCAGTGAATCGGGGGGGCGGGGGCGGAGTATGGAGCAGTACTTC
CASSESGGRGRSMEQYF
>.|TRBV2|TRBJ2-2|.
TGTGCCACCGACGGTGGGACTCCCGGGGAGCTGTTTTTT
CATDGGTPGELFF
>few|TRBV20-1|TRBJ2-1|TRBD2
TGCAGTGTCCCGACTAGCGGGGGATACAATGAGCAGTTCTTC
CSVPTSGGYNEQFF
>.|TRBV9|TRBJ2-1|.
TGTGCCAGCAGCGTAGCACACGGGAGAACCTACAATGAGCAGTTCTTC
CASSVAHGRTYNEQFF
>.|TRBV15|TRBJ1-2|.
TGTGCCACCAGCAGAGGAGCAGGCGACTATGGCTACACCTTC
CATSRGAGDYGYTF
>.|TRBV7-9|TRBJ2-3|.
TGTGCCAGCAGCTCGAGGGGAGCAGATACGCAGTATTTT
CASSSRGADTQYF
>.|TRBV7-9|TRBJ2-1|TRBD1
TGTGCCAGCAGCTTCACGACAGGGGGGGCAAATGAGCAGTTCTTC
CASSFTTGGANEQFF
>few|TRBV25-1|TRBJ1-1|.
TGTGCCAGCAGTGAATACGGGGAGGTGAACACTGAAGCTTTCTTT
CASSEYGEVNTEAFF
>.|TRBV20-1|TRBJ2-5|.
TGCAGTGCTAGACTCCTAGCCCAAGAGACCCAGTACTTC
CSARLLAQETQYF
>once|TRBV29-1|TRBJ2-5|.
TGCAGCGTTGAGAGGGGGTGGGAGACCCAGTACTTC
CSVERGWETQYF
>.|TRBV7-9|TRBJ1-4|.
TGTGCCAGCAGAAAAGCTGGGGGGCCTGATGAAGAACTGTTTTTT
CASRKAGGPDEELFF
>.|TRBV7-8|TRBJ2-1|.
TGTGCCAGCAGCTTAGTCCCCCGTGAGCAGTTCTTC
CASSLVPREQFF
>many|TRBV20-1|TRBJ2-2|.
TGCAGTGCTCAAGGGCGCACCGGGGAGCTGTTTTTT
CSAQGRTGELFF
>.|TRBV29-1|TRBJ2-6|.
TGCAGCGTTCACAGCTCTGGGGCCAACGTCCTGACTTTC
CSVHSSGANVLTF
>.|TRBV29-1|TRBJ2-7|TRBD2
TGCAGCGTCCGGGACAGTACTAGCGGGGGGCCCTACGAGCAGTACTTC
CSVRDSTSGGPYEQYF
>.|TRBV12-3/TRBV12-4|TRBJ1-1|.
TGTGCCAGCACCGGGTTGGGGATGCACACTGAAGCTTTCTTT
CASTGLGMHTEAFF
>few|TRBV5-1|TRBJ2-6|.
TGCGCCAGCAGCTTGTACGGGGTCAGGGGGGCCAACGTCCTGACTTTC
CASSLYGVRGANVLTF
>.|TRBV19|TRBJ1-2|TRBD1
TGTGCCAGTACCGGGCTCCGGGACAGGGGTGACTATGGCTACACCTTC
CASTGLRDRGDYGYTF
>few|TRBV19|TRBJ2-1|TRBD2
TGTGCCAGTAGTACATTAGCGGGAGGGAACAATGAGCAGTTCTTC
CASSTLAGGNNEQFF
>once|TRBV6-4|TRBJ1-1|.
TGTGCCAGCAGTGAGAGTGATGAGGGGAACACTGAAGCTTTCTTT
CASSESDEGNTEAFF
>few|TRBV24-1|TRBJ2-3|TRBD2
TGTGCCACTTCCCGGGGGGCAGATACGCAGTATTTT
CATSRGADTQYF
>.|TRBV15|TRBJ2-5|.
TGTGCCACCAGCAGCTTAGTGTCAGCGCTTTACAATGAGCAGTACTTC
CATSSLVSALYNEQYF
>.|TRBV2|TRBJ2-3|.
TGTGCCAGCAGGGTCCTCACAGATACGCAGTATTTT
CASRVLTDTQYF
>few|TRBV2|TRBJ2-3|.
TGTGCCAGCCGTCGGGGGGCGATAGATACGCAGTATTTT
CASRRGAIDTQYF
>.|TRBV6-5|TRBJ1-3|.
TGTGCCAGCAGTTACGGGCTCTCTGGAAACACCATATATTTT
CASSYGLSGNTIYF
>.|TRBV7-2|TRBJ2-3|TRBD2
TGTGCCAGCAGCTTAGTGGGAGCGGGGGTAGATACGCAGTATTTT
CASSLVGAGVDTQYF
>.|TRBV9|TRBJ1-1|.
TGTGCCAGCAGCGTAGAACAGCAATACACTGAAGCTTTCTTT
CASSVEQQYTEAFF
>.|TRBV19|TRBJ1-2|.
TGTGCCAGTAGTACCCCAGGGGGCTACACCTTC
CASSTPGGYTF
>.|TRBV9|TRBJ2-7|.
TGTGCCAGCAGCGTAGCAGGGAACGAATACTACGAGCAGTACTTC
CASSVAGNEYYEQYF
>.|TRBV30|TRBJ1-5|.
TGTGACTGGAGTTCAGACGTGTGCTCTTCCGATCTTCAGCCCCGGCATTTT
CDWSSDVCSSDLQPRHF
>.|TRBV7-6|TRBJ2-1|TRBD2
TGTGCCAGCAGGGCCCGGGAGGGTAGCGCCAATGAGCAGTTCTTC
CASRAREGSANEQFF
>.|TRBV20-1|TRBJ2-7|TRBD2
TGCAGTGCTAGAGAAAGCGGGAAGGACGAGCAGTACTTC
CSARESGKDEQYF
>.|TRBV7-3|TRBJ1-3|TRBD1
TGTGCCAGCAGCTTCGCAGGGGGAACTGACACCATATATTTT
CASSFAGGTDTIYF
>many|TRBV6-5|TRBJ2-7|.
TGTGCCAGCAGTTACGGGGGCAACGAGCAGTACTTC
CASSYGGNEQYF
>.|TRBV2|TRBJ2-3|.
TGTGCCAGCAGTGAAAGGGCAGGAGATACGCAGTATTTT
CASSERAGDTQYF
>few|TRBV6-1|TRBJ1-4|.
TGTGCCAGCAGTGATTATCAGTCTGGGGATGAAAAACTGTTTTTT
CASSDYQSGDEKLFF
>many|TRBV5-1|TRBJ2-7|TRBD2
TGCGCCAGCAGCTTGGCCATCGGGACTAGCTTCTACGAGCGGTACTTC
CASSLAIGTSFYERYF
>.|TRBV30|TRBJ2-7|.
TGTGCCTGGACGATGGCCTACGAGCAGTACTTC
CAWTMAYEQYF
>.|TRBV12-3/TRBV12-4|TRBJ2-7|.
TGTGCCAGCACCCAATCGGGCAGGGGAGGCGAGCAGTACTTC
CASTQSGRGGEQYF
>.|TRBV5-1|TRBJ2-7|.
TGCGCCAGCAGCTTGTACGCCGGAGCCTACGAGCAGTACTTC
CASSLYAGAYEQYF
>.|TRBV24-1|TRBJ1-5|.
TGTGCCAGCAGTGAAGCGCTTTTCAATCAGCCCCAGCATTTT
CASSEALFNQPQHF
>once|TRBV4-1|TRBJ2-6|.
TGCGCCGGCAGCCAAGATCAAGCAGGGCTTGGGGCCAGCGTCCTGGCTTTC
CAGSQDQAGLGASVLAF
>.|TRBV7-2|TRBJ2-1|TRBD1
TGTGCCAGCAGCCCCGGGACAGCTTATGAGCAGTTCTTC
CASSPGTAYEQFF
>few|TRBV20-1|TRBJ2-7|.
TGCAGTGCTAGCCTACAGGAATACGAGCAGTACTTC
CSASLQEYEQYF
>.|TRBV19|TRBJ2-1|TRBD2
TGTGCCAGTCGACTAGCGGGAGGAAACAATGAGCAGTTCTTC
CASRLAGGNNEQFF
>.|TRBV29-1|TRBJ2-1|TRBD2
TGCAGCCTAGAAGTAGCGGGGGGGAATGAGCAGTTCTTC
CSLEVAGGNEQFF
>few|TRBV4-1|TRBJ1-1|.
TGCGCCAGCAGCCAACTAGACAGGACTGAAGCTTTCTTT
CASSQLDRTEAFF
>.|TRBV10-3|TRBJ1-1|.
TGTGCCAGCAGTGAACCTCAGGGGAGTGACGCCACTGAAGCTTTCTTT
CASSEPQGSDATEAFF
>many|TRBV12-3/TRBV12-4|TRBJ1-5|.
TGTGCCAGCAGTTTATGTTGGTGCAATCAGCCCCAGCATTTT
CASSLCWCNQPQHF
>.|TRBV3-1|TRBJ1-1|TRBD1
TGTGCCAGCAGCCAAGGACAGGGCCTATCTGAAGCTTTCTTT
CASSQGQGLSEAFF
>.|TRBV25-1|TRBJ2-7|TRBD1
TGTGCCAGCAGTGAGTATAGGACAGGGTACTACGATCAGTACTTC
CASSEYRTGYYDQYF
>.|TRBV20-1|TRBJ1-1|.
TGCAGTGCTAGAGTGGTCAGTGAAGCTTTCTTT
CSARVVSEAFF
>many|TRBV24-1|TRBJ1-1|.
TGTGCCACCAGTGGCAAAACCAGGGGGAACACTGAAGCTTTCTTT
CATSGKTRGNTEAFF
>.|TRBV7-6|TRBJ1-5|.
TGTGCCAGCAGCTTAGAGAGGAGGCAGCCCCAGCATTTT
CASSLERRQPQHF
>.|TRBV7-9|TRBJ1-5|.
TGTGCCAGCAGCTTACAACAGCCCCAGCATTTT
CASSLQQPQHF